This T cell receptor beta chain was sequenced during a study of PD-L1 blockade in urothelial cancer. The junction had 10 bases not matched to a gene; V was cut back by 5 bases and J by 7 bases. CDR1 and CDR2 from the germline V gene are SGHTA and FQGNSA. This CDR3 contains 15 residues. Clones were sequenced by immunoSEQ multiplex PCR, and TCRdb holds only the in-frame ones, with some missing. The data show approximately 110,000 clones, about 91% seen once. Time point denoted: peripheral blood 6 weeks after treatment start. The TCR originated in a man in his 60s with urothelial cancer. The source was PBMCs, collected around atezolizumab (anti-PD-L1) treatment. V is TRBV7-2 and J is TRBJ1-4; 7 nucleotides match TRBD1. The CDR3, as DNA: TGTGCCAGCAGCAAACAACACAGGGGTGGTGAAAAACTGTTTTTT. Its protein product is CASSKQHRGGEKLFF.